Listed here are 5 T cell receptor beta chains from one sample, sequenced in a study of T cell repertoires in cytomegalovirus infection. These receptors' antigens are unknown. TCRdb re-analysed the reads in MiXCR, keeping a single row per CDR3 protein. This repertoire shows some 500,000 distinct CDR3 sequences, 33% found once; its top ten account for roughly 15%. Sequences were derived from cultured PBMCs, sampled from culture after CMV antigen stimulation. These receptor sequences come from a human donor in good health (CMV status not recorded). Some clones in this sample may be carry-over from other donors' samples.

V is TRBV6-2 or TRBV6-3 and J is TRBJ2-4; 7 bases line up with TRBD2. CDR1 MNHEY and CDR2 SVGEGT come from the germline V gene. The CDR3 has 13 amino acids. Trimming took 6 bases from V and 7 from J; bases not matched to a gene: 6. CDR3 residues: CASRPMGGNIQYF. CDR3 nucleotides: TGTGCCAGCAGGCCGATGGGGGGGAACATTCAGTACTTC.

This clonotype was observed a handful of times. The V call is TRBV18, the J call TRBJ1-5; D uncertain. The ends were cut back, 3 bases at V and 3 bases at J, with 9 bases in the middle. CDR1 and CDR2 (germline): KGHSH, LQKENI. The CDR3 length is 14 residues. CDR3 sequence (DNA): TGTGCCAGCTCACCGTCACAGTCCAATCAGCCCCAGCATTTT. It yields the protein CASSPSQSNQPQHF.

The V and J genes are TRBV7-2 and TRBJ2-5; D gene uncertain. CDR1 and CDR2 (germline): SGHTA, FQGNSA. The V end was cut by 5 bases, the J end by 2 bases, with 12 bases between. The CDR3 consists of 14 residues. The CDR3 bases are TGTGCCAGCAGCCCCCCCCCTCCTCAAGAGACCCAGTACTTC. Protein: CASSPPPPQETQYF.

There are a few counts of this clonotype. The CDR3 reads CASSPRTGERGGELFF. DNA for the CDR3: TGTGCCAGCAGCCCTCGGACCGGGGAACGCGGCGGGGAGCTGTTTTTT. The V gene is TRBV7-9, the J gene TRBJ2-2; TRBD2 is a possible D gene (5 bases). V was pared by 5 bases and J by 7 bases, with 20 bases between. Per the germline V gene, CDR1 is SEHNR and CDR2 is FQNEAQ (reference sequence). This CDR3 comprises 16 residues.

There are a few counts of this clonotype. The V gene is TRBV20-1, the J gene TRBJ1-1; TRBD1 aligns across 7 bases. Germline values: CDR1 DFQATT, CDR2 SNEGSKA (reference sequence). The CDR3 is 13 residues long. Trimming removed 6 bases from V and 7 bases from J; junction bases left unmatched: 11. CDR3 nucleotide sequence: TGCAGTGCCCCCGTTCCAGGGGGGGTTGAAGCTTTCTTT. This encodes CSAPVPGGVEAFF.